The clone carrying this T cell receptor (beta chain) was seen only a few times. Its antigen is undetermined. This sample stems from a study of identical twins. Whole-study results and caveats: Insertions were reduced in abundant cord blood beta clonotypes but not in memory repertoires. Monozygotic twin pairs showed more out-of-frame TCR alpha sharing than models estimated. Twin-shared out-of-frame alpha sequences showed excess low generation probability. Twins' surplus sharing was weaker for beta out-of-frame sequences.

TCRdb processed the 5' RACE reads anew with MiXCR; each CDR3 protein has one entry. The sample lists some 1,600,000 distinct CDR3 sequences; about 30% were seen once. Germline-derived CDR1 and CDR2 are DFQATT and SNEGSKA (reference sequence). The CDR3 is 13 residues long. J was trimmed by 0 bases and V by 6 bases; bases with no gene match: 2. What was sequenced was cord blood. This chain links TRBV20-1 with TRBJ1-5; TRBD1 aligns across 7 bases. The sequence came from a newborn girl in good health. The DNA for the CDR3 is TGCAGTGCAGGGGGCGATAGCAATCAGCCCCAGCATTTT. The encoded protein is CSAGGDSNQPQHF.